What follows describes a single T cell receptor (beta chain). Its target is unknown. The CDR3 runs to 14 residues. Between the trimmed V and J ends, which lost 2 bases and 8 bases, there was a span of 12 bases. Germline CDR1 MNHEY, CDR2 SVGAGI. This sample stems from a study of T cell repertoires in cytomegalovirus infection. Whole-study context: Recently identified HLA-C-restricted CMV epitopes were among the peptides used. Public TCR beta signature analysis indicated the presence of both CMV infection and matching HLA type. Study-wide results and limits: Carriers of CMV plus the relevant HLA were identified by cumulative public TCR beta family frequency. In two of eight donors, the top clonotype was HLA-C-restricted CMV-specific.

In TCRdb, the reads were re-called with MiXCR into one record per CDR3 protein. Found here are a few hundred thousand distinct CDR3 sequences, 20% to 25% of them singletons; the top ten hold about 20%. The sample here was cultured PBMCs, taken from culture after CMV antigen stimulation. The TCR comes from a human donor in good health (CMV status not recorded). Some clones in this sample may be carry-over from other donors' samples. The chain links TRBV6-5 to TRBJ1-4, with D possibly TRBD1 on 5 matching bases. The CDR3 coding sequence is TGTGCCAGCAGTTACGCTCAGGGAGGCGAAAAACTGTTTTTT. It yields the protein CASSYAQGGEKLFF.